The 20 T cell receptor beta chains listed next were all sequenced from one sample in a study of ipilimumab plus nivolumab after autologous stem cell transplantation. Generated by immunoSEQ multiplex PCR, the TCRdb table keeps only in-frame clones and is missing some. Here the sample spans tens of thousands of clones, around 92% being singletons. Sequences were derived from PBMCs, sampled in a trial of ipilimumab plus nivolumab as post-transplant consolidation. Receptors originate from a male donor with multiple myeloma.

The chain carries TRBV5-4 and TRBJ2-1, with D unclear. Trimming pared 0 bases from V and 0 bases from J, leaving 10 bases between. Germline loops: CDR1 SGHNT, CDR2 YYREEE (reference sequence). The CDR3 contains 16 residues. CDR3 protein: CASSLVISSSYNEQFF. For the CDR3, the DNA is TGTGCCAGCAGCTTGGTAATTTCTAGCTCCTACAATGAGCAGTTCTTC.

The chain uses TRBV19 and TRBJ2-7, with D unclear. Germline V CDR1 and CDR2: LNHDA, SQIVND (reference sequence). With 3 bases removed from V and 2 bases from J, the gap between germline ends came to 8 bases. This CDR3 contains 13 residues. CDR3 DNA sequence: TGTGCCAGTAGTATGTCCACAGCCTACGAGCAGTACTTC. Translating gives CASSMSTAYEQYF.

The count of this clone is one. The chain combines TRBV13 with TRBJ2-1; 13 nucleotides line up with TRBD2. V was pared by 5 bases and J by 0 bases, with 19 bases of the junction left unmatched. CDR3 size: 22 residues. Per germline, CDR1 PRHDT and CDR2 FYEKMQ (reference sequence). CDR3 loop: CASSPQPKLRGLAGISYNEQFF. Written as DNA, the CDR3 is TGTGCCAGCAGCCCCCAGCCAAAGCTAAGGGGACTAGCGGGAATCTCCTACAATGAGCAGTTCTTC.

This clone occurred once. The rearrangement links TRBV29-1 to TRBJ2-3; 12 nucleotides align to TRBD2. Unmatched junction bases numbered 19, after V lost 4 bases and J lost 5 bases. Per the germline V gene, CDR1 is SQVTM and CDR2 is ANQGSEA. This CDR3 comprises 19 residues. The CDR3 bases are TGCAGCGTTGTAGAGGAGGGACGGAGAGGACTAGCGGGAATAGATACGCAGTATTTT. Amino acid sequence: CSVVEEGRRGLAGIDTQYF.

The chain couples TRBV2 to TRBJ2-3, with unresolved D. The CDR3 consists of 14 residues. In germline, CDR1 is SNHLY, CDR2 FYNNEI. Trimming removed 0 bases at V and 2 bases at J, with 6 bases between. The CDR3 sequence is CASSEAGPTDTQYF. The CDR3 DNA is TGTGCCAGCAGTGAAGCCGGCCCCACAGATACGCAGTATTTT. Supplemented by reference TRBV2 and TRBJ2-3, the full variable domain reads EPEVTQTPSHQVTQMGQEVILRCVPISNHLYFYWYRQILGQKVEFLVSFYNNEISEKSEIFDDQFSVERPDGSNFTLKIRSTKLEDSAMYFCASSEAGPTDTQYFGPGTRLTVL.

This chain connects TRBV5-4 to TRBJ1-2; D is unresolved. This CDR3 is 14 amino acids long. Germline V gene lookup returns CDR1 SGHNT and CDR2 YYREEE (reference sequence). Deletions cut 1 base from V and 4 bases from J, with 11 bases between. The CDR3 region has the DNA TGTGCCAGCAGCTTGTTAGGGTCCGTCTATGGCTACACCTTC. Residues: CASSLLGSVYGYTF.

J is TRBJ2-5 and V is TRBV2; D unresolved. Trimming removed 2 bases at V and 2 bases at J, with 9 bases between. Germline CDR1 is SNHLY and CDR2 is FYNNEI. The CDR3 extends over 14 amino acids. The CDR3 DNA follows: TGTGCCAGCAGTGAATTGGGCATACAAGAGACCCAGTACTTC. Protein product: CASSELGIQETQYF.

The chain joins TRBV27 to TRBJ2-1, with D unresolved. Trimming pared 4 bases from V and 9 bases from J, leaving 13 bases between. Germline-derived CDR1 and CDR2 are MNHEY and SMNVEV (reference sequence). The CDR3 totals 13 residues. The CDR3 nucleotides are TGTGCCAGCAGTTCAGGACCGCGCACTGAGCAGTTCTTC. Protein product: CASSSGPRTEQFF.

This clone showed up just once. This rearrangement joins TRBV7-8 to TRBJ2-7; TRBD1 is a possible D gene (5 bases). V was cut by 0 bases and J by 2 bases, with 8 bases left in between. The CDR3 loop spans 14 amino acids. CDR1 is SGHVS and CDR2 is FQNEAQ in the germline V gene. CDR3 residues: CASSLAQGTYEQYF. The CDR3 coding sequence is TGTGCCAGCAGCTTAGCGCAGGGAACCTACGAGCAGTACTTC.

Here the CDR3 reads CASSLARQGAHEQYF. Written as DNA, the CDR3 is TGCGCCAGCAGCTTGGCCCGTCAGGGGGCCCACGAGCAGTACTTC. The rearrangement uses TRBV5-1 and TRBJ2-7, with 8 bases identical to TRBD1. The CDR3 length is 15 residues. Germline CDR1 and CDR2: SGHRS and YFSETQ. V shed 0 bases, J shed 5 bases, and the junction held 7 bases outside the gene matches.

This chain joins TRBV9 and TRBJ2-1; 8 bases are shared with TRBD2. In germline, CDR1 is SGDLS, CDR2 YYNGEE. Losses at the gene ends were 0 bases for V and 7 bases for J; bases not matched to a gene: 18. The CDR3 extends over 19 amino acids. CDR3 bases: TGTGCCAGCAGCGTAGAGGGGACTAGGGGGTTAATACGGTTTAATGAGCAGTTCTTC. This gives the protein CASSVEGTRGLIRFNEQFF.

This chain connects TRBV5-6 to TRBJ1-1, with D perhaps TRBD1 (6 bases). Trimming cost V 0 bases and J 5 bases, with 23 bases left between them. CDR1 is SGHDT and CDR2 is YYEEEE in the germline V gene. The CDR3 has 18 amino acids. The CDR3 loop is CASSLGGAGVRGSTEAFF. The CDR3 nucleotides are TGTGCCAGCAGCTTGGGTGGGGCAGGCGTCAGGGGTTCTACTGAAGCTTTCTTT.

As DNA, the CDR3 is TGTGCCAGCAGCTTGGGGACACTCGGCAATGAGCAGTTCTTC. It yields the protein CASSLGTLGNEQFF. The gene calls are TRBV11-3 and TRBJ2-1; tentative D call: TRBD1 (6 bases). Trimming left V 3 bases short and J 6 bases short, with 12 bases between. The CDR3 loop spans 14 amino acids. Germline CDR1 and CDR2: SGHNT and YENEEA.

The V call is TRBV9, the J call TRBJ2-7, with D maybe TRBD2 (6 bases). V was pared by 0 bases and J by 5 bases, with 21 bases between. This CDR3 region has 17 residues. Germline assignment: CDR1 SGDLS and CDR2 YYNGEE. CDR3 amino acids: CASSVASGSAFPHEQYF. In DNA, the CDR3 is TGTGCCAGCAGCGTAGCCTCCGGGAGTGCCTTTCCCCACGAGCAGTACTTC.

The rearrangement links TRBV19 to TRBJ1-2, with D possibly matching TRBD1 (5 bases). V gave up 2 bases and J gave up 2 bases, with 6 bases separating them. The CDR3 covers 13 residues. Germline V gene data show CDR1 as LNHDA and CDR2 as SQIVND (reference sequence). CDR3 nucleotides: TGTGCCAGTAGTATAAGACAGAACTATGGCTACACCTTC. Protein product: CASSIRQNYGYTF.

This clone was found once. The rearrangement uses TRBV15 and TRBJ2-3; D remains ambiguous. CDR3 size: 16 residues. The V end was cut by 0 bases, the J end by 2 bases, with 12 bases between. The germline CDR1 and CDR2 sequences are LNHNV and YYDKDF (reference sequence). CDR3 nucleotide sequence: TGTGCCACCAGCAGAGAAAGAATCCCAATCACAGATACGCAGTATTTT. It specifies CATSRERIPITDTQYF.

CDR3 DNA: TGTGCCAGCAGAACAAACAGCGGGGCCCACTACGAGCAGTACTTC. Its translation is CASRTNSGAHYEQYF. The chain employs TRBV6-5 and TRBJ2-7; 7 bases match TRBD2. The CDR3 loop spans 15 amino acids. Looked up from germline, CDR1 is MNHEY and CDR2 is SVGAGI. Trimming at V came to 6 bases and at J to 3 bases, leaving 11 bases not matched to a gene.

This sequence joins TRBV6-6 and TRBJ2-5; 8 positions match TRBD2. V shed 6 bases, J shed 2 bases, and the junction held 8 bases outside the gene matches. This CDR3 contains 15 residues. CDR1 is MNHNY and CDR2 is SVGAGI in the germline V gene (reference sequence). CDR3 in DNA: TGTGCCAGCAGCAACCAGGGACTAGAACAAGAGACCCAGTACTTC. Translated: CASSNQGLEQETQYF.

V and J are TRBV19 and TRBJ1-1, with D possibly being TRBD1 (6 bases). CDR1 LNHDA and CDR2 SQIVND come from the germline V gene (reference sequence). Trimming left V 4 bases short and J 4 bases short, with 16 bases between. The CDR3 is made up of 15 amino acids. CDR3 sequence: CASSNSGASFTEAFF. The CDR3 DNA follows: TGTGCCAGTAGTAACTCAGGGGCAAGTTTCACTGAAGCTTTCTTT.

This rearrangement joins TRBV18 to TRBJ2-4; 14 bases line up with TRBD2. The V and J ends lost 3 bases and 2 bases, in that order; junction bases with no gene match: 12. Germline CDR1 KGHSH, CDR2 LQKENI. This CDR3 is 20 amino acids long. The CDR3 loop reads CASSPRTGTSGSLTKNIQYF. The CDR3 DNA sequence: TGTGCCAGCTCACCCCGTACCGGGACTAGCGGGAGTTTAACCAAAAACATTCAGTACTTC.